These 2 T cell receptor beta chains share one sample of origin, sequenced in a study of blood T cell repertoires in COVID-19. Profiled with immunoSEQ multiplex PCR; TCRdb holds only in-frame clones, not every one. Here the sample spans fewer than 250,000 clones, more than 75% being singletons. Sequenced sample: PBMCs or T cells enriched from blood (not recorded which). All receptors come from a man aged 30 to 39 in a cohort exposed to, infected with or recovered from COVID-19 (not recorded which).

The chain has TRBV7-9 and TRBJ1-6, with D unresolved. The V end lost 7 bases, the J end lost 6 bases, and 16 bases lay between the germline ends. Looked up from germline, CDR1 is SEHNR and CDR2 is FQNEAQ (reference sequence). This CDR3 spans 15 amino acids. DNA for the CDR3: TGTGCCAGCACCACAACTCCCTCTGGTAATTCACCCCTCCACTTT. Its translation is CASTTTPSGNSPLHF.

The CDR3 protein is CASAPGTSSYEQYF. The CDR3 coding sequence is TGTGCCAGCGCTCCCGGGACTAGCAGCTACGAGCAGTACTTC. The chain combines TRBV28 with TRBJ2-7; 9 nucleotides match TRBD2. The length of the CDR3 is 14 residues. J was trimmed by 3 bases and V by 8 bases; bases with no gene match: 8. Germline loops: CDR1 MDHEN, CDR2 SYDVKM.